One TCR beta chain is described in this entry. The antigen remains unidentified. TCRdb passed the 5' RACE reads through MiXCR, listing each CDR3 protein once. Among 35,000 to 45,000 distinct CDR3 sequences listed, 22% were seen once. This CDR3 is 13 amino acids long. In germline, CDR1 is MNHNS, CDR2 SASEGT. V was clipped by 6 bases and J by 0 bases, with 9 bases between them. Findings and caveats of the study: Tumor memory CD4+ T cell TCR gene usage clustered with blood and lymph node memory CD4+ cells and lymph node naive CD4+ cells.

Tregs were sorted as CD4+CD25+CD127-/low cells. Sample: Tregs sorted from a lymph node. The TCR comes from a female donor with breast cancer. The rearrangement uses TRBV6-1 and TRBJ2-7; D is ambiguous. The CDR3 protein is CASRTEDSYEQYF. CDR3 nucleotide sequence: TGTGCCAGCAGGACGGAAGACTCCTACGAGCAGTACTTC.